The T cell receptor (beta chain) described here comes from a study of regulatory T cells in long-lasting Graves disease. Stated time point: newly diagnosed GD, antithyroid drugs for less than 3 months. RNA isolated from PBMCs was used to make the TCR library. The V end was cut by 0 bases, the J end by 0 bases, with 9 bases between. CDR3 size: 15 residues. The germline CDR1 and CDR2 sequences are DFQATT and SNEGSKA (reference sequence). Comment on this clonotype: Its target is not known.

Arm-PCR with iRepertoire HTBI primers amplified the CDR3 regions for these TCR beta libraries. From the multiplex PCR reads, TCRdb called clonotypes with MiXCR, one entry per CDR3 protein. The top ten hold approximately 19% of the sample, which has approximately 360,000 distinct CDR3 sequences, roughly 10% seen once. Study-wide results and caveats: It was in persistent disease that TRBV28, TRBJ1-2 and TRBJ2-5 were favored.

This same sample was also part of a study on T cells in Graves' hyperthyroidism and ophthalmopathy. That study reports: Researchers report that a 13 V-J model separated ophthalmopathy from stable hyperthyroidism.

The chain joins TRBV20-1 to TRBJ2-4, with D maybe TRBD2 (5 bases). The source material was peripheral blood mononuclear cells (PBMCs), sampled at new diagnosis, from a patient treated with antithyroid drugs. This receptor was obtained from a woman between 18 and 30 years old with Graves disease. The CDR3 loop is CSARDSAVAKNIQYF. CDR3 nucleotide sequence: TGCAGTGCTAGAGATTCAGCGGTAGCCAAAAACATTCAGTACTTC.